This T cell receptor beta chain was found in a study of cytomegalovirus exposure and HLA in healthy donors. Germline V CDR1 and CDR2: SEHNR, FQNEAQ (reference sequence). This CDR3 region has 19 residues. PCR amplification relied on 60 Vbeta primers (plus 13 Jbeta primers). Some clones are missing from TCRdb's copy, which holds only in-frame ones; the method was immunoSEQ multiplex PCR. The sample records about 150,000 clones, 79% being singletons. In regard to this clone: Its antigen is not known. An end of the junction does not agree with germline; a read error may underlie this.

General study results and limits: Productive rates of about 87% or about 30% were seen for most TCR beta V segments in an earlier analysis. V- and J-gene trimming in TCR beta was tied to a missense DCLRE1C variant by an analysis performed later.

When sampled, the donors appeared nominally healthy, though they likely had unrecorded immune exposures. The origin of this receptor is a young man in good health and CMV-seropositive. The rearrangement links TRBV7-9 to TRBJ1-4, with TRBD1 matching 10 bases. The sample taken for sequencing was PBMCs. The CDR3 spells CSSSLPRGQGSLSNEKLFF. The CDR3 nucleotides are TGTTCCAGCAGCCTCCCAAGGGGACAGGGGAGCTTGAGTAATGAAAAACTGTTTTTT.